This TCR beta chain was documented in a study of CXCR3-negative and CXCR3-positive naive CD8 T cells. Triplicate sorts, 300,000 or so cells apiece, were made for each CD8+ T cell subset. Those CD8+ T cells considered naive were CD45RO-CCR7+CD27+CD95-. cDNA libraries for TRB were generated by 5' RACE incorporating UMI labels. TCRdb re-called the 5' RACE reads; every CDR3 protein appears as one record, without DNA. This table lists about 40,000 distinct CDR3 sequences. CDR3 size: 13 residues. CDR1 and CDR2 (germline): SGDLS, YYNGEE. Sequencing used naive CXCR3- CD8+ T cells from blood. The subset: CD45RO-CCR7+CD27+CD95- naive CD8+ T cells lacking CXCR3 (TNR3-). The genes are TRBV9 and TRBJ2-2. This TCR was sampled from a human donor in good health. Some clones in this sample may be carry-over from other donors' samples. The CDR3 is CASSAAYTGELFF.